This TCR beta chain was sequenced for a study of identical twins. At least ten counts were recorded for this clonotype. The antigen is unknown. TCRdb called the 5' RACE reads again in MiXCR, with one record for every CDR3 protein. Of about 240,000 distinct CDR3 sequences listed, more than 9% were seen once; the top ten hold about 9%. CDR1 DFQATT and CDR2 SNEGSKA come from the germline V gene (reference sequence). Trimming removed 0 bases at V and 7 bases at J, with 15 bases between. CDR3 size: 14 residues. Findings and limits, study-wide: Insertions were reduced in abundant cord blood beta clonotypes but not in memory repertoires.

Source material: memory T cells sorted from blood. The J gene is TRBJ1-1, the V gene TRBV20-1; possibly TRBD1 for D (6 bases). The source is a man in his fifties or sixties in good health. Here the CDR3 DNA reads TGCAGTGCTAGAGATTATCAGGGACACAATGAAGCTTTCTTT. It specifies CSARDYQGHNEAFF.